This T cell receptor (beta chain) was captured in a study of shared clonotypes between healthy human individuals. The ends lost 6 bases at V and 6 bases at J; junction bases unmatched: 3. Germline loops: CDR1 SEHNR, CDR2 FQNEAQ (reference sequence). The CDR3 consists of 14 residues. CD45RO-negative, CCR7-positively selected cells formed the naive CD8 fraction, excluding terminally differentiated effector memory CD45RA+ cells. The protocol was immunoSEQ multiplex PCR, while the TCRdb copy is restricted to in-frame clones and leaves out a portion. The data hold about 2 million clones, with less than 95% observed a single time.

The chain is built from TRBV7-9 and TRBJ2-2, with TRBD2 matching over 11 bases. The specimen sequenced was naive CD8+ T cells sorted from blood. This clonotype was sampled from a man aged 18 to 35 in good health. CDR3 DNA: TGTGCCAGCAGTACTAGCGGGAGCCCCGGGGAGCTGTTTTTT. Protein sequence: CASSTSGSPGELFF.